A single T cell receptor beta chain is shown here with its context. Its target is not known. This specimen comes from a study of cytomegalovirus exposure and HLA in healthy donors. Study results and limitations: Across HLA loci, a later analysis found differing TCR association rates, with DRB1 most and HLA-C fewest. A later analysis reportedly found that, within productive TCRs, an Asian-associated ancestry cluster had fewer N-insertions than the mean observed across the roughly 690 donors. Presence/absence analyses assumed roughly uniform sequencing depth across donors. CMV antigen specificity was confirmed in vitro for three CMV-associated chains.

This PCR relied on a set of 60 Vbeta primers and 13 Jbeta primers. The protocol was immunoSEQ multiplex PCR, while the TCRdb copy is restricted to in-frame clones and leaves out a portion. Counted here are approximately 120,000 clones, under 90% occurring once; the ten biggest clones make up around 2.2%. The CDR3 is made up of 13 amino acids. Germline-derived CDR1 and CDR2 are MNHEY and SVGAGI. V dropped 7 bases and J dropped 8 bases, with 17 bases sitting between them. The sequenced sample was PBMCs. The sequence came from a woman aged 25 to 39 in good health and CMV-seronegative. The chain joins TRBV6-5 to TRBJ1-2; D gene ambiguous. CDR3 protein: CASTPTLEGGYTF. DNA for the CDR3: TGTGCCAGCACCCCGACACTTGAGGGAGGCTACACCTTC.